The count of the clone carrying this T cell receptor (beta chain) is one. The record originates from a study of OX40 agonist ivuxolimab in advanced cancers. In the study overall: As their treatment, patients were administered ivuxolimab, an agonistic anti-OX40 (CD134) antibody.

The CDR3 is made up of 14 amino acids. In germline, CDR1 is SNHLY, CDR2 FYNNEI. The V end lost 5 bases, the J end lost 1 base, and 11 bases lay between the germline ends. Libraries were prepared by immunoSEQ multiplex PCR; TCRdb keeps only in-frame clonotypes and omits some of them. The data contain about 35,000 clones, around 80% of them singletons. The starting material was CD4+ or CD8+ T cells sorted from blood, obtained in a trial of the OX40 agonist ivuxolimab. The chain couples TRBV2 to TRBJ1-1; D unresolved. The receptor's source is an adult with an advanced solid tumor such as melanoma, head and neck, liver or kidney cancer. The CDR3 sequence: CASSPGSPNTEAFF. CDR3 DNA: TGTGCCAGCAGTCCCGGCAGCCCGAACACTGAAGCTTTCTTT.